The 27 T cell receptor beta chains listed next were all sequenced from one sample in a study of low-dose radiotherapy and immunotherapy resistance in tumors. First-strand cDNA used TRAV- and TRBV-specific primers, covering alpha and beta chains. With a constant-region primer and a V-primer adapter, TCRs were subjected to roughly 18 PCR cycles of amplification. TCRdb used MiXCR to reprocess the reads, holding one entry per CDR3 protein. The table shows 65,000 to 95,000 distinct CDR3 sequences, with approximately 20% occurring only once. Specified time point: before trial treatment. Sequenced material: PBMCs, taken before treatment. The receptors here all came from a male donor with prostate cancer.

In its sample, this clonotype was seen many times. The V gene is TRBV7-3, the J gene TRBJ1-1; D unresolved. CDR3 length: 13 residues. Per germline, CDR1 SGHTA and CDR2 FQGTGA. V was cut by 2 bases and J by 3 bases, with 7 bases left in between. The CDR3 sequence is CASSLLADTEAFF. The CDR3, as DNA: TGTGCCAGCAGCTTATTGGCGGACACTGAAGCTTTCTTT.

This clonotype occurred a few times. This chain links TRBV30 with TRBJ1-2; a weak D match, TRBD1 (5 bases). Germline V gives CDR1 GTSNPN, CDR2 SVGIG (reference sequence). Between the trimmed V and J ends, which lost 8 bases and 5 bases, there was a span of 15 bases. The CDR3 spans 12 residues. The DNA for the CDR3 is TGTGCCGGGACCCTATGGGGTTATGGCTACACCTTC. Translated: CAGTLWGYGYTF. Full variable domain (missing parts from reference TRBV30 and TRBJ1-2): SQTIHQWPATLVQPVGSPLSLECTVEGTSNPNLYWYRQAAGRGLQLLFYSVGIGQISSEVPQNLSASRPQDRQFILSSKKLLLSDSGFYLCAGTLWGYGYTFGSGTRLTVV.

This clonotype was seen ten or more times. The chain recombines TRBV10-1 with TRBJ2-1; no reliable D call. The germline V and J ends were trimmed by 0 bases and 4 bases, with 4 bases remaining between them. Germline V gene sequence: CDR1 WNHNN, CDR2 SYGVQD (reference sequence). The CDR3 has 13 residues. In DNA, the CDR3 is TGCGCCAGCAGTGAGTCGGGTTACAATGAGCAGTTCTTC. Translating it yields CASSESGYNEQFF.

The CDR3, as DNA: TGCAGCGTTGAAGAAGGCACAGGGGGCTATGGCTACACCTTC. Encoded protein: CSVEEGTGGYGYTF. This chain links TRBV29-1 with TRBJ1-2, with 8 bases identical to TRBD1. Germline CDR1 and CDR2: SQVTM and ANQGSEA. J gave up 4 bases and V 0 bases, and 4 bases lay outside the gene matches. The CDR3 length is 14 residues.

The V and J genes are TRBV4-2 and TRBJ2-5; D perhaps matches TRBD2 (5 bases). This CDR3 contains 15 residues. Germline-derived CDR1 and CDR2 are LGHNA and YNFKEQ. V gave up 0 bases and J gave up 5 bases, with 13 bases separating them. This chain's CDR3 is CASSQDSGVGETQYF. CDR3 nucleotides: TGTGCCAGCAGCCAAGATTCCGGGGTGGGGGAGACCCAGTACTTC.

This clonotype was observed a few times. CDR3 sequence reads: CASSPGRNNEQFF. The CDR3 DNA is TGTGCCAGCAGCCCCGGGAGGAACAATGAGCAGTTCTTC. The V gene is TRBV6-2 or TRBV6-3, the J gene TRBJ2-1; 7 nucleotides align to TRBD2. Per the germline V gene, CDR1 is MNHEY and CDR2 is SVGEGT. This CDR3 contains 13 residues. Germline trimming cut 6 bases from V and 5 bases from J; bases unmatched to any gene: 4.

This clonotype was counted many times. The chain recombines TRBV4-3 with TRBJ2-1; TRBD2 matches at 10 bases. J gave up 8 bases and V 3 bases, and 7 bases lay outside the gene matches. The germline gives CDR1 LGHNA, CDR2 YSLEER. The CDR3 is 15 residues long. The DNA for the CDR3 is TGCGCCAGCAGCCATCGTAGCGGGGGGCCCTATGAGCAGTTCTTC. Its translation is CASSHRSGGPYEQFF.

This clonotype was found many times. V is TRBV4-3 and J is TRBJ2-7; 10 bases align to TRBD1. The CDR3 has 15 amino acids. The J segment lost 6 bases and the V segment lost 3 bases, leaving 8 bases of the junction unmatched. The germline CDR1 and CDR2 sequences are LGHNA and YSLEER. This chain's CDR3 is CASSQIGQGGSEQYF. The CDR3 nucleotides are TGCGCCAGCAGCCAGATAGGACAGGGGGGTTCCGAGCAGTACTTC.

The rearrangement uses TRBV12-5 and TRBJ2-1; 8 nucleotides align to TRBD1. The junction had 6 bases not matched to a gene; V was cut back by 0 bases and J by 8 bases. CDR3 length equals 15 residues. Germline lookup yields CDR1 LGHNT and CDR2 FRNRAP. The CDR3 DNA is TGTGCTAGTGGTTTGGTACAGGGGGAGTTCTATGAGCAGTTCTTC. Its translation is CASGLVQGEFYEQFF.

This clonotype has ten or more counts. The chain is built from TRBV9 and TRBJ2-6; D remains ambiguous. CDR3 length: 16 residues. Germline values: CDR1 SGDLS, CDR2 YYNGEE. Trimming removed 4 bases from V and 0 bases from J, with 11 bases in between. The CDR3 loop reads CASSIQARSGANVLTF. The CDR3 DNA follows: TGTGCCAGCAGCATCCAGGCTCGCTCTGGGGCCAACGTCCTGACTTTC. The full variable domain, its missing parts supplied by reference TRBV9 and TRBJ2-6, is DSGVTQTPKHLITATGQRVTLRCSPRSGDLSVYWYQQSLDQGLQFLIQYYNGEERAKGNILERFSAQQFPDLHSELNLSSLELGDSALYFCASSIQARSGANVLTFGAGSRLTVL.

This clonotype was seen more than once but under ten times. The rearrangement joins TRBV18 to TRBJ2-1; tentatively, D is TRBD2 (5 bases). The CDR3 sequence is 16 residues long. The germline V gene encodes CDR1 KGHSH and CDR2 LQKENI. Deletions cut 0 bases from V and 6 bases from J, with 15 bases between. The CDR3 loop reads CASSPPDSKRLNEQFF. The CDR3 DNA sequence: TGTGCCAGCTCACCACCGGATAGTAAGCGGCTCAATGAGCAGTTCTTC.

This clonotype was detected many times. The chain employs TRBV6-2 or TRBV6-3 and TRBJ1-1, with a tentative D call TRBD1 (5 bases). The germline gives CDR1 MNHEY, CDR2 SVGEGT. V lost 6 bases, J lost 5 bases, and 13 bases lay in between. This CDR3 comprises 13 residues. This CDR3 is CASSNGGITEAFF. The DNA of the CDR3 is TGTGCCAGCAGCAACGGGGGAATTACTGAAGCTTTCTTT.

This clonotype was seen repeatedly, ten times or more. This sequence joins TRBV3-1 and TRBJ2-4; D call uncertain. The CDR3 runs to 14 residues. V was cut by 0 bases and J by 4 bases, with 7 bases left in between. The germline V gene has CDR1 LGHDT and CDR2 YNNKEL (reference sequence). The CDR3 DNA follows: TGTGCCAGCAGCCAAGAGGGGTTAAAAAACATTCAGTACTTC. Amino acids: CASSQEGLKNIQYF. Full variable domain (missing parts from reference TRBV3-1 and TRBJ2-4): DTAVSQTPKYLVTQMGNDKSIKCEQNLGHDTMYWYKQDSKKFLKIMFSYNNKELIINETVPNRFSPKSPDKAHLNLHINSLELGDSAVYFCASSQEGLKNIQYFGAGTRLSVL.

The CDR3 DNA reads as TGTGCCAGCGCACCGGGACAGGGTGTAGCAAGCAATCAGCCCCAGCATTTT. Protein sequence: CASAPGQGVASNQPQHF. V gene TRBV28 combines with J gene TRBJ1-5; 9 bases match TRBD1. V shed 8 bases and J 1 base; nucleotides not matched to a gene: 12. Germline CDR1 and CDR2: MDHEN and SYDVKM. The CDR3 length is 17 residues.

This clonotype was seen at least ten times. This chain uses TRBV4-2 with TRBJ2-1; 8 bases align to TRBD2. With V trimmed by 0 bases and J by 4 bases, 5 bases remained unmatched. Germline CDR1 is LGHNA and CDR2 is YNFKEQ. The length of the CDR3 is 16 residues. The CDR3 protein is CASSQDTGGDYNEQFF. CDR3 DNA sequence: TGTGCCAGCAGCCAAGATACCGGGGGGGATTACAATGAGCAGTTCTTC.

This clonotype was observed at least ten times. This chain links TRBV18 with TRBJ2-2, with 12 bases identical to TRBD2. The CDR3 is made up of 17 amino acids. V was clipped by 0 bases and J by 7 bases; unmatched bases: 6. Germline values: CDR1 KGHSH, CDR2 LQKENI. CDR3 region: CASSPPGLAGANGELFF. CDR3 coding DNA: TGTGCCAGCTCACCACCGGGACTAGCGGGCGCAAACGGGGAGCTGTTTTTT. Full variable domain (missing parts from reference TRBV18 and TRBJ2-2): NAGVMQNPRHLVRRRGQEARLRCSPMKGHSHVYWYRQLPEEGLKFMVYLQKENIIDESGMPKERFSAEFPKEGPSILRIQQVVRGDSAAYFCASSPPGLAGANGELFFGEGSRLTVL.

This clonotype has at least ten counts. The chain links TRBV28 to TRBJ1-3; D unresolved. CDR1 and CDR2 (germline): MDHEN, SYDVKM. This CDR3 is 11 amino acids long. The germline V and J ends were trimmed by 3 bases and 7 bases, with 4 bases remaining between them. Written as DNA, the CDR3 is TGTGCCAGCAGTTTTCTTAACACCATATATTTT. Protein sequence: CASSFLNTIYF.

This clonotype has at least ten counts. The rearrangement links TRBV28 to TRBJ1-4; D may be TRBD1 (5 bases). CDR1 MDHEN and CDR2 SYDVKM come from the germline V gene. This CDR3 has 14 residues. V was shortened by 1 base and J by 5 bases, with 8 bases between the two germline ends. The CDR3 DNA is TGTGCCAGCAGTTTATTCGGGGGGAATGAAAAACTGTTTTTT. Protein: CASSLFGGNEKLFF. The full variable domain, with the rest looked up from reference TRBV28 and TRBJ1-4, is DVKVTQSSRYLVKRTGEKVFLECVQDMDHENMFWYRQDPGLGLRLIYFSYDVKMKEKGDIPEGYSVSREKKERFSLILESASTNQTSMYLCASSLFGGNEKLFFGSGTQLSVL.

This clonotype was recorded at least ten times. CDR3 loop: CATNRGQGDHEQFF. The CDR3 nucleotides read TGTGCCACCAACCGAGGGCAGGGGGACCATGAGCAGTTCTTC. This chain joins TRBV2 and TRBJ2-1; 7 bases fit TRBD1. The V and J ends lost 10 bases and 8 bases, in that order; junction bases with no gene match: 14. Germline values: CDR1 SNHLY, CDR2 FYNNEI. This CDR3 is built from 14 residues.

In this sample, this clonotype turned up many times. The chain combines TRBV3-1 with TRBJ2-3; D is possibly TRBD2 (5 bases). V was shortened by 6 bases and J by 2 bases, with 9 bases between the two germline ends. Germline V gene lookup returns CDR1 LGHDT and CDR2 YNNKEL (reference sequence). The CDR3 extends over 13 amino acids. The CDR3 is CASRLGNTDTQYF. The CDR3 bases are TGTGCCAGCAGACTAGGGAACACAGATACGCAGTATTTT.

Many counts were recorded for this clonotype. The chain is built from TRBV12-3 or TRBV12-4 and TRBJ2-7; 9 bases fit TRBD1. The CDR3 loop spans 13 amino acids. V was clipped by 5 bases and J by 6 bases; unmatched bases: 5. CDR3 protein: CASSPGQGIEQYF. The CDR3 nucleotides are TGTGCCAGCAGTCCGGGACAGGGCATCGAGCAGTACTTC.

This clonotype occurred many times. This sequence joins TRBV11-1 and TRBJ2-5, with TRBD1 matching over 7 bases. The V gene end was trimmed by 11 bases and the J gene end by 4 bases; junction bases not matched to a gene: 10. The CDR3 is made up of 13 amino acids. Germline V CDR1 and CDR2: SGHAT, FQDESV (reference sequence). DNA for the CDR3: TGTGCCTCGACATTCGACAGGGCAGAGACCCAGTACTTC. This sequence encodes CASTFDRAETQYF.

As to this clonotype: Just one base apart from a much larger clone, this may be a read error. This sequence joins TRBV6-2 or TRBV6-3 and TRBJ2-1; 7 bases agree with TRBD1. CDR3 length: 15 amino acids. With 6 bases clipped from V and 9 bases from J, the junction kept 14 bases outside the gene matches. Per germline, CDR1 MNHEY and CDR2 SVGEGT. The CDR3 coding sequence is TGTGCCAGCAGCCAGGGGGTGGGGGCCGGTTTTGAGCAGTTCTTC. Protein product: CASSQGVGAGFEQFF.

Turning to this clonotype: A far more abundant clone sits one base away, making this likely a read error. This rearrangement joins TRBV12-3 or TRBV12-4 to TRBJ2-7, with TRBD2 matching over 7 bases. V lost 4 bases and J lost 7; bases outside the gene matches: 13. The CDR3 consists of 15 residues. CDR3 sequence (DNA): TGTGCCAGCAGTTCGAGCGGGGTGGACGGCAATGAGCAGTACTTC. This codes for CASSSSGVDGNEQYF.

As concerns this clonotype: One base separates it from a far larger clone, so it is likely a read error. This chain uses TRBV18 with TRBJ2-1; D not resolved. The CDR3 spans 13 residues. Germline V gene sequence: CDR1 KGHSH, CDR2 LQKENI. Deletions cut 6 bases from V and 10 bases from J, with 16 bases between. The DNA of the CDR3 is TGTGCCAGCTCGAAAACCGGAGCCTACGAGCAGTTCTTC. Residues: CASSKTGAYEQFF.

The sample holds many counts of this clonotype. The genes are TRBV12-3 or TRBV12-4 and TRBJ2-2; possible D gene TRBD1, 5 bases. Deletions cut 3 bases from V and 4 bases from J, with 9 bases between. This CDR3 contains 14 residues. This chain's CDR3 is CASSFHQGTGELFF. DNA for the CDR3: TGTGCCAGCAGTTTTCACCAGGGCACCGGGGAGCTGTTTTTT.

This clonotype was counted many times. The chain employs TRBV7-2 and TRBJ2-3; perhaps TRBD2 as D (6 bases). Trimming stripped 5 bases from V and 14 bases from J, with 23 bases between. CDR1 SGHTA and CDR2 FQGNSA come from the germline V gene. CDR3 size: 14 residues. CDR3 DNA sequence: TGTGCCAGCAGCGTCACGCCCGGGAGAGAGTTTGGGTATTTT. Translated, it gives CASSVTPGREFGYF.